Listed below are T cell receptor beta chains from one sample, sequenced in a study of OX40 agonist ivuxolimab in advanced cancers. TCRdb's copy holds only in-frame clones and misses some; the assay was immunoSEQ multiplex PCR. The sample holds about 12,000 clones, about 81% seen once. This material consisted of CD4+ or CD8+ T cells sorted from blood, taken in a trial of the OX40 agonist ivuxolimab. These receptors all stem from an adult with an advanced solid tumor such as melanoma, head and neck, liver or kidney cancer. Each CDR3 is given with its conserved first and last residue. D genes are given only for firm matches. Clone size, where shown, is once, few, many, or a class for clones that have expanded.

CDR3: CAWLAGAYEQYF
DNA: TGTGCCTGGCTGGCGGGGGCCTACGAGCAGTACTTC
V: TRBV2
D: TRBD2
size: NA
J: TRBJ2-7

CDR3: CASNEQDQIYEQYF
DNA: TGTGCCAGCAACGAACAGGATCAGATCTACGAGCAGTACTTC
V: TRBV28
D: NA
size: few
J: TRBJ2-7

CDR3: CASSFQGPEVGYGYTF
DNA: TGTGCCAGCAGCTTTCAGGGGCCCGAAGTGGGGTATGGCTACACCTTC
V: TRBV7-8
D: NA
size: NA
J: TRBJ1-2

CDR3: CASSQDEHPNNEQFF
DNA: TGCGCCAGCAGCCAAGATGAACACCCGAACAATGAGCAGTTCTTC
V: TRBV4-3
D: NA
size: NA
J: TRBJ2-1

CDR3: CAGATRAYNEQFF
DNA: TGTGCCGGGGCCACCCGGGCGTACAATGAGCAGTTCTTC
V: TRBV28
D: NA
size: NA
J: TRBJ2-1

CDR3: CASSAGLAGGNEQYF
DNA: TGTGCCAGCTCCGCGGGACTAGCGGGAGGTAACGAGCAGTACTTC
V: TRBV18
D: TRBD2
size: NA
J: TRBJ2-7

CDR3: CSVGGGPGLANYEQFF
DNA: TGCAGCGTCGGGGGGGGTCCGGGACTAGCAAATTATGAGCAGTTCTTC
V: TRBV29-1
D: TRBD2
size: NA
J: TRBJ2-1

CDR3: CATSRGTGGPYEQYF
DNA: TGTGCCACCAGCAGAGGGACGGGGGGGCCCTACGAGCAGTACTTC
V: TRBV15
D: TRBD2
size: NA
J: TRBJ2-7

CDR3: CASRGYPYEQYF
DNA: TGTGCCAGTAGAGGGTACCCCTACGAGCAGTACTTC
V: TRBV19
D: NA
size: NA
J: TRBJ2-7

CDR3: CASSLGGGPYQETQYF
DNA: TGTGCCAGCAGCCTAGGTGGGGGTCCGTACCAAGAGACCCAGTACTTC
V: TRBV7-6
D: NA
size: once
J: TRBJ2-5

CDR3: CASSTDASGAYEQYF
DNA: TGTGCCAGCAGCACCGATGCTAGCGGTGCCTACGAGCAGTACTTC
V: TRBV7-6
D: TRBD2
size: medium-sized
J: TRBJ2-7

CDR3: CASTLQGMNSNQPQHF
DNA: TGTGCCAGCACCCTACAGGGGATGAATAGCAATCAGCCCCAGCATTTT
V: TRBV28
D: TRBD1
size: once
J: TRBJ1-5

CDR3: CASSQDQGRGRRDTQYF
DNA: TGCGCCAGCAGCCAAGATCAAGGACGCGGGAGGAGAGATACGCAGTATTTT
V: TRBV4-3
D: TRBD2
size: medium-sized
J: TRBJ2-3

CDR3: CASSLSGNEQFF
DNA: TGTGCCAGCAGTTTAAGCGGGAACGAGCAGTTCTTC
V: TRBV27
D: TRBD2
size: NA
J: TRBJ2-1

CDR3: CASSEGTSSTDTQYF
DNA: TGTGCCAGCAGTGAAGGCACTTCTAGCACAGATACGCAGTATTTT
V: TRBV6-1
D: NA
size: NA
J: TRBJ2-3